This entry lists 9 T cell receptor beta chains sequenced from one sample in a study of PD-1 blockade in classical Hodgkin lymphoma. Clones were sequenced by immunoSEQ multiplex PCR, and TCRdb holds only the in-frame ones, with some missing. The sample has about 98,000 clones, around nine tenths seen once; the top ten hold about 2.8%. All patients experienced relapse after autologous stem cell transplantation, and brentuximab vedotin exposure was variable. The source material was peripheral blood mononuclear cells (PBMCs), sampled at baseline. The origin of the receptors is a human donor with classical Hodgkin lymphoma.

The rearrangement links TRBV2 to TRBJ1-2; D is ambiguous. CDR3 length: 12 amino acids. CDR1 is SNHLY and CDR2 is FYNNEI in the germline V gene. V lost 1 base, J lost 6 bases, and 6 bases lay in between. The CDR3 DNA reads as TGTGCCAGCAGTGAAGGGGAAAATGGCTACACCTTC. As protein: CASSEGENGYTF.

This clone was recorded once. The chain uses TRBV7-3 and TRBJ1-1; TRBD1 aligns across 11 bases. V was clipped by 1 base and J by 4 bases; unmatched bases: 8. Per the germline V gene, CDR1 is SGHTA and CDR2 is FQGTGA. CDR3 length: 17 residues. CDR3: CASSLRGTGGFGTEAFF. CDR3 in DNA: TGTGCCAGCAGCTTAAGGGGGACAGGGGGTTTCGGCACTGAAGCTTTCTTT.

This sequence joins TRBV29-1 and TRBJ2-3, with 9 bases that match TRBD2. The CDR3 covers 13 residues. With 5 bases clipped from V and 7 bases from J, the junction kept 7 bases outside the gene matches. Germline V CDR1 and CDR2: SQVTM, ANQGSEA. DNA of the CDR3: TGCAGCGTTTCTGCGGGAGGGCCTAATACGCAGTATTTT. Translating gives CSVSAGGPNTQYF.

This clone was counted a single time. The gene calls are TRBV11-2 and TRBJ2-3, with D uncertain. The length of the CDR3 is 16 residues. V was shortened by 5 bases and J by 2 bases, with 17 bases between the two germline ends. CDR1 is SGHAT, CDR2 FQNNGV, per germline. For the CDR3, the DNA is TGTGCCAGCAGCAAACCCGAGGCCATTTACACAGATACGCAGTATTTT. Translation: CASSKPEAIYTDTQYF. The variable domain in full, completed from reference TRBV11-2 and TRBJ2-3, reads EAGVAQSPRYKIIEKRQSVAFWCNPISGHATLYWYQQILGQGPKLLIQFQNNGVVDDSQLPKDRFSAERLKGVDSTLKIQPAKLEDSAVYLCASSKPEAIYTDTQYFGPGTRLTVL.

The V and J genes are TRBV5-1 and TRBJ2-5, with TRBD2 matching 13 bases. Germline V CDR1 and CDR2: SGHRS, YFSETQ. The CDR3 has 16 residues. With V trimmed by 5 bases and J by 1 base, 5 bases remained unmatched. CDR3 nucleotides: TGCGCCAGCAGTTCAGGACTAGCGGGAGTCCAAGAGACCCAGTACTTC. This translates into CASSSGLAGVQETQYF.

This chain uses TRBV19 with TRBJ1-4; TRBD1 is a possible D gene (5 bases). Trimming pared 3 bases from V and 4 bases from J, leaving 12 bases between. The V gene's germline CDR1 is LNHDA and CDR2 SQIVND (reference sequence). The CDR3 sequence is 15 residues long. The CDR3: CASSIAAGDNEKLFF. CDR3 in DNA: TGTGCCAGTAGTATCGCGGCGGGGGATAATGAAAAACTGTTTTTT.

The rearrangement joins TRBV28 to TRBJ1-2; the match to TRBD1 covers 11 bases. CDR3 size: 14 residues. The V gene end was trimmed by 5 bases and the J gene end by 4 bases; junction bases not matched to a gene: 3. Looked up from germline, CDR1 is MDHEN and CDR2 is SYDVKM. The CDR3 loop reads CASSGTGGAYGYTF. Here the CDR3 DNA reads TGTGCCAGCAGTGGGACAGGGGGAGCCTATGGCTACACCTTC.

A single count supports this clone. The CDR3 here is CAWSKKETQYF. CDR3 in DNA: TGTGCCTGGAGCAAAAAAGAGACCCAGTACTTC. V and J are TRBV30 and TRBJ2-5; no definite D call. V lost 3 bases, J lost 3 bases, and 5 bases lay in between. The CDR3 is 11 residues long. Germline V gene lookup returns CDR1 GTSNPN and CDR2 SVGIG (reference sequence).

J is TRBJ2-5 and V is TRBV28; 8 nucleotides line up with TRBD2. The V segment lost 4 bases and the J segment 5 bases; nucleotides outside the gene matches: 6. This CDR3 is built from 14 residues. In germline, CDR1 is MDHEN, CDR2 SYDVKM. Here the CDR3 reads CASSYREGRETQYF. The CDR3 DNA reads as TGTGCCAGCAGTTACCGGGAGGGTCGGGAGACCCAGTACTTC.